The 9 T cell receptor beta chains reported below all come from one sample, sequenced in a study. MiXCR was run by TCRdb on the 5' RACE reads, yielding one entry per CDR3 protein. The sample holds tens of thousands of distinct CDR3 sequences, approximately 24% seen once. The specimen was tumor-infiltrating naive CD4+ T cells sorted from the breast tumor. Noted subset: naive CD4+ T cells, CD4+CD45RA+CD25-. The receptor source for this set is a female donor with breast cancer.

There are a few counts of this clonotype. DNA of the CDR3: TGTGCCACCAGCAGGGGAACAGGGGGCCTCACTGAAGCTTTCTTT. Translating gives CATSRGTGGLTEAFF. The gene calls are TRBV15 and TRBJ1-1, with TRBD1 identical over 9 bases. The junction had 6 bases not matched to a gene; V was cut back by 3 bases and J by 4 bases. Germline V lookup: CDR1 LNHNV, CDR2 YYDKDF (reference sequence). The CDR3 spans 15 residues.

The gene calls are TRBV4-1 and TRBJ1-3; no clear D gene. V was trimmed by 2 bases and J by 2 bases, leaving 10 bases between them. The CDR3 runs to 15 residues. CDR1 and CDR2 from the germline V gene are MGHRA and YSYEKL. The DNA for the CDR3 is TGCGCCAGCAGCCAACTTGGGTGGACTGGAAACACCATATATTTT. Translated, it gives CASSQLGWTGNTIYF.

This clonotype was detected a few times. The chain employs TRBV7-2 and TRBJ2-5; D remains ambiguous. The CDR3 sequence is 13 residues long. The germline V gene has CDR1 SGHTA and CDR2 FQGNSA. The germline V and J ends were trimmed by 1 base and 5 bases, with 8 bases remaining between them. CDR3 sequence (DNA): TGTGCCAGCAGCTTAGAGTTTTCGGAGACCCAGTACTTC. Translating it yields CASSLEFSETQYF.

The V gene is TRBV9, the J gene TRBJ1-6; unclear D gene. CDR1 is SGDLS and CDR2 is YYNGEE in the germline V gene. V lost 0 bases to trimming and J lost 9 bases, with 13 bases between them. This CDR3 has 15 amino acids. The CDR3 reads CASSVGGERGSPLHF. The CDR3 bases are TGTGCCAGCAGCGTAGGCGGGGAGAGAGGTTCACCCCTCCACTTT. Full variable domain (outside the CDR3, taken from reference TRBV9 and TRBJ1-6): DSGVTQTPKHLITATGQRVTLRCSPRSGDLSVYWYQQSLDQGLQFLIQYYNGEERAKGNILERFSAQQFPDLHSELNLSSLELGDSALYFCASSVGGERGSPLHFGNGTRLTVT.

The genes are TRBV6-5 and TRBJ2-6; D is perhaps TRBD1 (6 bases). V was cut by 6 bases and J by 0 bases, with 18 bases left in between. Germline V lookup: CDR1 MNHEY, CDR2 SVGAGI. This CDR3 spans 18 amino acids. CDR3 residues: CASSQSGVAISGANVLTF. For the CDR3, the DNA is TGTGCCAGCAGCCAATCAGGGGTTGCGATCTCTGGGGCCAACGTCCTGACTTTC.

The chain has TRBV29-1 and TRBJ1-1; D is ambiguous. Germline assignment: CDR1 SQVTM and CDR2 ANQGSEA. The CDR3 has 12 residues. The germline V and J ends were trimmed by 4 bases and 2 bases, with 8 bases remaining between them. CDR3 sequence reads: CSVVSGNTEAFF. Here the CDR3 DNA reads TGCAGCGTTGTATCGGGTAACACTGAAGCTTTCTTT. Based on the CDR3 plus reference TRBV29-1 and TRBJ1-1, the full variable domain is SAVISQKPSRDICQRGTSLTIQCQVDSQVTMMFWYRQQPGQSLTLIATANQGSEATYESGFVIDKFPISRPNLTFSTLTVSNMSPEDSSIYLCSVVSGNTEAFFGQGTRLTVV.

Note on this clonotype: This may arise from a read error, as a much more abundant clone is one base away. This chain joins TRBV5-5 and TRBJ1-2; TRBD1 agrees at 8 bases. The CDR3 sequence is 12 residues long. Germline-derived CDR1 and CDR2 are SGHKS and YYEKEE (reference sequence). V was clipped by 4 bases and J by 6 bases; unmatched bases: 2. CDR3 residues: CASSMDRDGYTF. The CDR3, as DNA: TGTGCCAGCAGCATGGACAGGGATGGCTACACCTTC.

This clonotype was counted ten times or more. The chain joins TRBV5-6 to TRBJ2-5, with D perhaps matching TRBD1 (6 bases). The length of the CDR3 is 15 residues. The V and J ends lost 2 bases and 5 bases respectively, with 16 bases between them. CDR1 and CDR2 from the germline V gene are SGHDT and YYEEEE. CDR3 sequence reads: CASSLTGPLGETQYF. The DNA for the CDR3 is TGTGCCAGCAGCTTAACAGGGCCTCTCGGGGAGACCCAGTACTTC.

The sample holds a few counts of this clonotype. The conserved phenylalanine or tryptophan normally closing the CDR3 is absent here, so this likely arose from a read error. The rearrangement uses TRBV12-3 or TRBV12-4 and TRBJ2-1; no definite D call. V lost 7 bases, J lost 6 bases, and 7 bases lay in between. This CDR3 region has 11 residues. DNA for the CDR3: TGTGCCAGCACCCAACTCAATGAGCAGTTCTAC. It specifies CASTQLNEQFY.